This T cell receptor beta chain is from a study of cytomegalovirus exposure and HLA in healthy donors. Germline V lookup: CDR1 LGHNA, CDR2 YNFKEQ. This CDR3 contains 16 residues. Trimming cost V 1 base and J 2 bases, with 11 bases left between them. Both 60 Vbeta primers and 13 Jbeta primers went into the PCR. Some clones are missing from TCRdb's copy, which holds only in-frame ones; the method was immunoSEQ multiplex PCR. The sample contains roughly 140,000 clones, roughly 81% of which appear only once. The sample was PBMCs. The TCR sequence derives from a woman between 18 and 29 years old in good health and CMV-seronegative. J is TRBJ2-2 and V is TRBV4-2, with D perhaps TRBD2 (6 bases). CDR3 DNA sequence: TGTGCCAGCAGCCAAGTCGGGAGAGAAAACACCGGGGAGCTGTTTTTT. It encodes CASSQVGRENTGELFF.